The T cell receptor beta chain under discussion was sequenced for a study of CD8+CD57+ T cells in acquired aplastic anemia. Study-wide background: The average read count for CD4+ cells in healthy donors was 8.5 million to 11 million. Regarding the study as a whole: The number of CD8+ CDR3 sequences shared by patients and controls was approximately 30.

Germline V CDR1 and CDR2: SGHVS, FNYEAQ. V gave up 8 bases and J gave up 2 bases, with 3 bases separating them. This CDR3 is built from 10 residues. According to the study, genomic DNA was the template for TCR beta VDJ and CDR3 profiling. TCRdb analysed the reads with MiXCR anew, one entry per CDR3 protein. This table has some 130,000 distinct CDR3 sequences, around two fifths appearing once. Notes on this clonotype: Its antigen remains unknown.

The rearrangement uses TRBV7-6 and TRBJ2-5, with D unresolved. Sequencing was performed on sorted CD4+, CD8+, or CD8+CD57+ T cells (not recorded which) from PBMCs. The receptor was derived from a human donor in good health, serving as a control. This chain's CDR3 is CASLQETQYF. The CDR3 DNA sequence: TGTGCCAGCCTACAAGAGACCCAGTACTTC.